This T cell receptor beta chain was recorded in a study of blood T cells in healthy people across ages. A second roughly 6 to 12 cycle PCR used barcoded and J-beta primers. TCRdb reprocessed the 5' RACE reads with MiXCR, giving one entry per CDR3 protein. The sample lists around 870,000 distinct CDR3 sequences, around 26% occurring once. With 5 bases clipped from V and 2 bases from J, the junction kept 13 bases outside the gene matches. The CDR3 consists of 16 residues. Germline CDR1 and CDR2: DFQATT and SNEGSKA (reference sequence). This clonotype was seen many times. The antigen is not known. Regarding the study as a whole: Naive and antigen-experienced cells were not separated, limiting conclusive comparison. A strong correlation was seen between TCR beta diversity and naive T cell percentage.

A minimum of 7 million PBMCs was isolated per sample. The chain employs TRBV20-1 and TRBJ2-7; TRBD1 matches at 9 bases. The TCR sequence derives from a woman over 75 in good health. The material sequenced was blood. The CDR3: CSAGGQGRGWTYEQYF. DNA for the CDR3: TGCAGTGCTGGTGGACAGGGGCGAGGTTGGACCTACGAGCAGTACTTC.